This T cell receptor beta chain appears in the sequencing data of a study of blood T cell repertoires in COVID-19. Cohorts were assigned according to the clinical history that participants reported. The repertoire was sequenced with immunoSEQ multiplex PCR; TCRdb's copy has only in-frame clones and lacks some. The table lists about 150,000 clones, about 86% of them singletons. The CDR3 is 13 amino acids. V lost 2 bases and J 4 bases, leaving 9 bases between the germline ends. Per the germline V gene, CDR1 is SNHLY and CDR2 is FYNNEI. The clonotype comes from a man aged 45-65 years who had recovered from COVID-19. The sample comprised PBMCs or T cells enriched from blood (not recorded which). The chain links TRBV2 to TRBJ2-7; weak D call: TRBD1 (6 bases). CDR3 residues: CASSEQQGYEQYF. CDR3 in DNA: TGTGCCAGCAGTGAACAACAGGGTTACGAGCAGTACTTC. The full variable domain, in which reference TRBV2 and TRBJ2-7 provide the parts outside the CDR3, is EPEVTQTPSHQVTQMGQEVILRCVPISNHLYFYWYRQILGQKVEFLVSFYNNEISEKSEIFDDQFSVERPDGSNFTLKIRSTKLEDSAMYFCASSEQQGYEQYFGPGTRLTVT.